The text below deals with one T cell receptor beta chain. How the authors handled the data: Reference gene primer amplification gave estimated nucleated cell counts. Assay used: immunoSEQ multiplex PCR; TCRdb lists only in-frame clones, some missing. The V and J calls and clone size were taken over from that table, and D and trimming were inferred from the DNA. In the table there are about 59,000 clones, approximately 92% of which are singletons. These data belong to a study of blood T cell repertoires in COVID-19. For the study at large: The United States, Italy and Spain provided the acute and convalescent COVID-19 samples. T cells, B-cell-depleted T cells, or PBMCs provided the cDNA or gDNA that served as material.

V was shortened by 0 bases and J by 0 bases, with 9 bases between the two germline ends. Per the germline V gene, CDR1 is MDHEN and CDR2 is SYDVKM. This CDR3 contains 16 residues. V is TRBV28 and J is TRBJ2-1; maybe TRBD2 (5 bases). The clonotype was recovered from a man at least 80 years old with acute or convalescent COVID-19. Sequencing was carried out using peripheral blood. The CDR3 is CASSLWSGVSYNEQFF. The CDR3 DNA follows: TGTGCCAGCAGTTTATGGAGCGGAGTCTCCTACAATGAGCAGTTCTTC. The complete variable domain, with remaining parts taken from reference TRBV28 and TRBJ2-1, reads DVKVTQSSRYLVKRTGEKVFLECVQDMDHENMFWYRQDPGLGLRLIYFSYDVKMKEKGDIPEGYSVSREKKERFSLILESASTNQTSMYLCASSLWSGVSYNEQFFGPGTRLTVL.